This T cell receptor beta chain originates from a study of T cell changes during pregnancy in multiple sclerosis (dated by TCRdb to the late 2010s). Looking at the study overall: In women with multiple sclerosis, the researchers looked at how the T cell repertoire shifted as pregnancy progressed.

As regards this clone: This clone's antigen is unknown. Per-base qualities were not stored, and no clone one base away is much larger.

The library was prepared using the immunoSEQ multiplex PCR assay. TCRdb took over this immuneACCESS table, retaining in-frame rearrangements with V and J assigned. Such tables are incomplete; in checked studies, under half of the missing clones stem from an unresolved V gene, and the remainder is unexplained. This sample is represented by roughly 93,000 clones; 92% of them were singletons. Just over 2% of the sample is held by the ten biggest clonotypes. Unmatched junction bases come to 6, with V trimmed by 7 bases and J by 4 bases. The CDR3 contains 14 residues, cysteine and phenylalanine counted. Of the read, only the CDR3 DNA is kept; its 42 bases are in frame from base 1. Taken from the germline V gene, the CDR1 and CDR2 loops are SQVTM and ANQGSEA.

The TCR was taken from a female donor with multiple sclerosis, enrolled in a pregnancy study. The rearranged segments are TRBV29-1 and TRBJ2-3; TRBD2 aligns with 12 central bases. This specimen consisted of peripheral blood, obtained after pregnancy. The base sequence is TGCAGCGCCTCCACTAGCGGGAGGTCAGATACGCAGTATTTT. Protein translation: CSASTSGRSDTQYF.